This T cell receptor (beta chain) was documented in a study of control samples from healthy donors and cancer patients. The CDR3 extends over 15 amino acids. Germline V gene lookup returns CDR1 SGDLS and CDR2 YYNGEE. Germline trimming cut 3 bases from V and 0 bases from J; bases unmatched to any gene: 4. The table came from immunoSEQ multiplex PCR; TCRdb's copy has only in-frame clones and leaves some out. The sample lists around 190,000 clones; roughly 89% were seen once. This TCR derives from a woman between 45 and 60 years old in good health. V and J are TRBV9 and TRBJ2-3, with 7 bases matching TRBD1. Material: blood. Written as DNA, the CDR3 is TGTGCCAGCAGCGCCACAGGGGTTAGCACAGATACGCAGTATTTT. This gives the protein CASSATGVSTDTQYF.